This T cell receptor beta chain was sequenced during a study of cytomegalovirus exposure and HLA in healthy donors. In regard to this clone: Its target is not known.

This CDR3 spans 12 amino acids. CDR1 and CDR2 (germline): SGHTA, FQGNSA. Trimming cost V 6 bases and J 3 bases, with 6 bases left between them. PCR was performed using 60 Vbeta and 13 Jbeta primers. TCRdb's copy holds only in-frame clones and misses some; the assay was immunoSEQ multiplex PCR. The sample yields fewer than 130,000 clones, around 70% seen once. Overall study results and limits: It was 150 to 200 TCR beta chains that were listed as cytomegalovirus-associated.

The rearrangement links TRBV7-2 to TRBJ1-5, with D hard to call. Sequencing was done on a sample of PBMCs. This clonotype was obtained from a man in his forties in good health and CMV-seropositive. CDR3 sequence (DNA): TGTGCCAGCAGTTCCAACAATCAGCCCCAGCATTTT. Protein: CASSSNNQPQHF.